The clone carrying this T cell receptor beta chain appeared once. The data derive from a study of blood T cell repertoires in COVID-19. Across the whole study: Samples came from the United States, Italy and Spain, spanning acute and convalescent COVID-19. T cells, B-cell-depleted T cells, or PBMCs provided the cDNA or gDNA that served as material.

Methods used by the authors: Amplified reference gene primers provided the basis for estimating nucleated cell counts. Produced via immunoSEQ multiplex PCR; TCRdb's table is partial and in-frame only. V, J and clone size reflect that table, while D and trimming were determined from the DNA. The profile shows about 150,000 clones, about 86% of them singletons. V lost 5 bases and J 4 bases, leaving 12 bases between the germline ends. The CDR3 is 13 amino acids. Germline-derived CDR1 and CDR2 are SQVTM and ANQGSEA. The sample consisted of peripheral blood. The chain is built from TRBV29-1 and TRBJ1-3; a weak D match, TRBD1 (6 bases). This TCR derives from an older woman with acute or convalescent COVID-19. The CDR3 DNA sequence: TGCAGCGTTTCGGACAGACTAGGAAACACCATATATTTT. Translating gives CSVSDRLGNTIYF.